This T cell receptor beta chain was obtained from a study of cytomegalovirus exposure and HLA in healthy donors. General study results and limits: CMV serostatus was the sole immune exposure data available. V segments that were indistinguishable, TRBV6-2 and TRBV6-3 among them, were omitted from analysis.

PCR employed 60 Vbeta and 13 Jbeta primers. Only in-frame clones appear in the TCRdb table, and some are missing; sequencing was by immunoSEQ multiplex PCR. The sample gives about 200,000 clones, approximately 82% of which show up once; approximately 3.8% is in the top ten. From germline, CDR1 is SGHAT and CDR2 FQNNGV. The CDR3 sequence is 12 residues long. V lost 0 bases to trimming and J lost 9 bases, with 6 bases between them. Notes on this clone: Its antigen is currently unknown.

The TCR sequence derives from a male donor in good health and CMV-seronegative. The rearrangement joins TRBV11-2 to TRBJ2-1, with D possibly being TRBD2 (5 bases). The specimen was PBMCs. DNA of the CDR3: TGTGCCAGCAGCTTAGATCGGGGTGAGCAGTTCTTC. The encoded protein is CASSLDRGEQFF.